These 32 T cell receptor beta chains were all obtained from the same sample, sequenced in a study of vaccination effects on CD4 cells after COVID-19 (dated 2022 in TCRdb). The library was built by means of the immunoSEQ multiplex PCR assay. TCRdb took this table from immuneACCESS and kept in-frame rearrangements with V and J called. Such tables lack part of the clones; where checked against another copy, unresolved V genes explain under half of the gap, and the rest is unexplained. A total of tens of thousands of clones appear in this sample, 55% to 75% of them only once. The top ten hold 20% to 25% of the sample. For these TCRs, the target antigens are not known. To identify antigen-specific CD4+ T cell clonotypes by their expansion, the ViraFEST assay first stimulated PBMC with viral peptide pools and then applied TCR sequencing. After 10 days of culture, CD4+ T cells were isolated with the EasySep CD4+ T cell isolation kit. None of the healthy vaccine recipients had a prior SARS-CoV-2 infection, which was confirmed by nucleocapsid antibody tests that came back negative both before and after vaccination.

The specimen comprised CD4+ T cells from PBMCs cultured with SARS-CoV-2 spike peptides, sampled before COVID-19 vaccination. Per the publication, the cell subset or site label means: SARS-CoV-2 spike overlapping peptide pool stimulation. Receptor source: a human donor who received a COVID-19 vaccine.

J is TRBJ2-7 and V is TRBV18, with D unclear. V dropped 8 bases and J dropped 2 bases, with 16 bases sitting between them. The CDR3 length is 14 residues. CDR1 KGHSH and CDR2 LQKENI come from the germline V gene. This CDR3 is CASKRAPMTYEQYF. The CDR3 region has the DNA TGTGCCAGCAAACGCGCCCCCATGACCTACGAGCAGTACTTC.

This clone has more than one count but fewer than ten. The gene calls are TRBV5-6 and TRBJ2-2; 7 nucleotides agree with TRBD2. Germline V gene data show CDR1 as SGHDT and CDR2 as YYEEEE. J lost 0 bases, V lost 4 bases, and 6 bases had no gene match. The CDR3 is 16 residues long. Here the CDR3 reads CASSLGGKPNTGELFF. In DNA, the CDR3 is TGTGCCAGCAGCCTCGGGGGGAAACCGAACACCGGGGAGCTGTTTTTT.

CDR3 coding DNA: TGTGCCACCATGGGACAGGGGAACCAGCCCCAGCATTTT. Residues: CATMGQGNQPQHF. The chain couples TRBV19 to TRBJ1-5; 10 bases line up with TRBD1. CDR3 size: 13 residues. Looked up from germline, CDR1 is LNHDA and CDR2 is SQIVND (reference sequence). V dropped 10 bases and J dropped 7; count of bases not matched to a gene: 7.

This clone has just a few counts. V gene TRBV19 combines with J gene TRBJ1-2, with D possibly matching TRBD1 (6 bases). The CDR3 sequence is 16 residues long. V was clipped by 6 bases and J by 2 bases, with 19 bases between them. Germline CDR1 is LNHDA and CDR2 is SQIVND (reference sequence). The CDR3 DNA follows: TGTGCCAGTAGCCCACAGGGAACTGGTTTAAACTATGGCTACACCTTC. Translated: CASSPQGTGLNYGYTF.

This sequence joins TRBV6-1 and TRBJ1-6; 10 positions match TRBD1. The CDR3 contains 16 residues. V was clipped by 2 bases and J by 5 bases; unmatched bases: 3. Germline CDR1 is MNHNS and CDR2 is SASEGT. CDR3 nucleotides: TGTGCCAGCAGTGAATTGGGGACAGGGGATAATTCACCCCTCCACTTT. Translated, it gives CASSELGTGDNSPLHF.

The rearrangement links TRBV18 to TRBJ1-4; D not certain. Germline V gives CDR1 KGHSH, CDR2 LQKENI. The CDR3 sequence is 13 residues long. V was clipped by 5 bases and J by 6 bases, with 10 bases between them. The CDR3 region is CASSSAPYEKLFF. The CDR3 coding sequence is TGTGCCAGCTCATCGGCCCCATATGAAAAACTGTTTTTT. Based on the CDR3 plus reference TRBV18 and TRBJ1-4, the full variable domain is NAGVMQNPRHLVRRRGQEARLRCSPMKGHSHVYWYRQLPEEGLKFMVYLQKENIIDESGMPKERFSAEFPKEGPSILRIQQVVRGDSAAYFCASSSAPYEKLFFGSGTQLSVL.

In this sample, this clone turned up a few times. The V and J genes are TRBV2 and TRBJ1-1; 7 bases fit TRBD1. Germline V lookup: CDR1 SNHLY, CDR2 FYNNEI. V gave up 4 bases and J gave up 1 base; unmatched junction bases: 6. This CDR3 spans 15 amino acids. CDR3 region: CASSGDRVGNTEAFF. The DNA of the CDR3 is TGTGCCAGCAGTGGCGACAGGGTTGGGAACACTGAAGCTTTCTTT.

The chain recombines TRBV4-3 with TRBJ1-1; D is undetermined. The germline gives CDR1 LGHNA, CDR2 YSLEER. This CDR3 has 15 amino acids. V lost 0 bases and J 12 bases, leaving 20 bases between the germline ends. DNA for the CDR3: TGCGCCAGCAGCCAAGAAATTCACGGGATAGGAATTACTTTCTTT. This encodes CASSQEIHGIGITFF.

The chain joins TRBV2 to TRBJ2-1; D is tentatively TRBD1 or TRBD2 (5 bases each). Looked up from germline, CDR1 is SNHLY and CDR2 is FYNNEI. The CDR3 spans 15 residues. Between the trimmed V and J ends, which lost 6 bases and 0 bases, there was a span of 12 bases. CDR3 loop: CASSGTRFSYNEQFF. The CDR3 bases are TGTGCCAGCAGCGGGACGAGATTCTCCTACAATGAGCAGTTCTTC. Variable domain in full (rest from reference TRBV2 and TRBJ2-1): EPEVTQTPSHQVTQMGQEVILRCVPISNHLYFYWYRQILGQKVEFLVSFYNNEISEKSEIFDDQFSVERPDGSNFTLKIRSTKLEDSAMYFCASSGTRFSYNEQFFGPGTRLTVL.

This sequence joins TRBV19 and TRBJ2-1, with 7 bases matching TRBD2. V was clipped by 2 bases and J by 4 bases; unmatched bases: 5. The germline CDR1 and CDR2 sequences are LNHDA and SQIVND (reference sequence). The CDR3 spans 15 residues. The CDR3 sequence is CASSISKGGYNEQFF. CDR3 in DNA: TGTGCCAGTAGTATATCCAAGGGAGGGTACAATGAGCAGTTCTTC.

The V and J genes are TRBV19 and TRBJ1-4; D remains unclear. V dropped 4 bases and J dropped 5 bases, with 11 bases sitting between them. Germline values: CDR1 LNHDA, CDR2 SQIVND (reference sequence). This CDR3 has 14 residues. This CDR3 reads CASSRPGRNEKLFF. The CDR3 nucleotides read TGTGCCAGTAGTAGACCTGGGCGGAATGAAAAACTGTTTTTT.

J is TRBJ1-2 and V is TRBV25-1; no reliable D call. CDR3 length equals 14 residues. V lost 5 bases to trimming and J lost 14 bases, with 24 bases between them. Germline V lookup: CDR1 MGHDK, CDR2 SYGVNS. CDR3 region: CASSPTTVYPCSTF. The DNA of the CDR3 is TGTGCCAGCAGTCCTACTACAGTGTACCCATGCTCGACCTTC.

The chain has TRBV6-5 and TRBJ1-2; 8 bases are a match to TRBD1. V shed 6 bases, J shed 4 bases, and the junction held 4 bases outside the gene matches. The CDR3 loop spans 13 amino acids. Germline-derived CDR1 and CDR2 are MNHEY and SVGAGI. The CDR3 here is CASRTTGGYGYTF. In DNA form, the CDR3 reads TGTGCCAGCAGAACTACAGGGGGCTATGGCTACACCTTC.

V usage is TRBV30 and J usage is TRBJ2-2; 7 bases line up with TRBD1. The germline V gene has CDR1 GTSNPN and CDR2 SVGIG (reference sequence). V gave up 7 bases and J gave up 7 bases; unmatched junction bases: 9. The length of the CDR3 is 13 residues. The CDR3 coding sequence is TGTGCCTTCTCCCCCCGACAGGGCGGGGAGCTGTTTTTT. The encoded protein is CAFSPRQGGELFF.

The rearrangement links TRBV5-1 to TRBJ1-1; 7 nucleotides line up with TRBD1. Germline V gives CDR1 SGHRS, CDR2 YFSETQ. V shed 0 bases, J shed 3 bases, and the junction held 14 bases outside the gene matches. The CDR3 has 18 amino acids. This CDR3 reads CASSLDVRRQGRDTEAFF. CDR3 nucleotides: TGCGCCAGCAGCTTGGACGTACGCCGACAGGGAAGGGACACTGAAGCTTTCTTT. Full variable domain (rest looked up from reference TRBV5-1 and TRBJ1-1): KAGVTQTPRYLIKTRGQQVTLSCSPISGHRSVSWYQQTPGQGLQFLFEYFSETQRNKGNFPGRFSGRQFSNSRSEMNVSTLELGDSALYLCASSLDVRRQGRDTEAFFGQGTRLTVV.

In its sample, this clone was seen a few times. V usage is TRBV30 and J usage is TRBJ1-4, with D hard to call. CDR1 is GTSNPN, CDR2 SVGIG, per germline (reference sequence). Trimming left V 0 bases short and J 8 bases short, with 7 bases between. The CDR3 has 12 amino acids. The DNA of the CDR3 is TGTGCCTGGAGTGTAAGTTGGGAAAAACTGTTTTTT. Translation: CAWSVSWEKLFF.

The sample holds one count of this clone. V is TRBV9 and J is TRBJ2-2, with 8 bases that match TRBD2. This CDR3 spans 15 amino acids. The V segment lost 2 bases and the J segment 2 bases; nucleotides outside the gene matches: 2. Germline loops: CDR1 SGDLS, CDR2 YYNGEE. CDR3 bases: TGTGCCAGCAGCGTCGGGGGGGGAAACACCGGGGAGCTGTTTTTT. Protein product: CASSVGGGNTGELFF.

This sequence joins TRBV2 and TRBJ1-2; D is ambiguous. Trimming stripped 6 bases from V and 2 bases from J, with 16 bases between. The CDR3 loop spans 15 amino acids. Germline lookup yields CDR1 SNHLY and CDR2 FYNNEI. CDR3 nucleotides: TGTGCCAGCAGAACTGGGAGGGTTTCAAACTATGGCTACACCTTC. This encodes CASRTGRVSNYGYTF.

The chain recombines TRBV28 with TRBJ2-7, with a weak D call TRBD2 (5 bases). This CDR3 is built from 14 residues. The germline gives CDR1 MDHEN, CDR2 SYDVKM. Trimming cost V 11 bases and J 1 base, with 18 bases left between them. CDR3 region: CAGTWTESSYEQYF. The CDR3 DNA reads as TGTGCCGGTACATGGACTGAGTCGTCCTACGAGCAGTACTTC.

This clone was observed a few times. This chain uses TRBV4-2 with TRBJ1-3; D not certain. V was trimmed by 1 base and J by 3 bases, leaving 13 bases between them. Germline CDR1 LGHNA, CDR2 YNFKEQ. This CDR3 contains 16 residues. In DNA, the CDR3 is TGTGCCAGCAGCCAAGCGCCCACGTTGGGTGGAAACACCATATATTTT. It translates to CASSQAPTLGGNTIYF.

V usage is TRBV25-1 and J usage is TRBJ1-2; D remains unclear. The CDR3 covers 14 residues. Germline values: CDR1 MGHDK, CDR2 SYGVNS. The V and J ends lost 6 bases and 4 bases respectively, with 15 bases between them. CDR3 nucleotides: TGTGCCAGCAGCCCAACATTGTATGGCTATGGCTACACCTTC. Translated: CASSPTLYGYGYTF.

J is TRBJ1-3 and V is TRBV10-2; D is undetermined. The length of the CDR3 is 12 residues. V was shortened by 6 bases and J by 4 bases, with 7 bases between the two germline ends. CDR1 and CDR2 from the germline V gene are WSHSY and SAAADI. The CDR3 loop is CASRPTGNTIYF. The CDR3 region has the DNA TGCGCCAGCAGGCCGACCGGAAACACCATATATTTT.

Comments on this clone: One junction end disagrees with the germline gene, perhaps due to a read error. V usage is TRBV7-7 and J usage is TRBJ1-4; D uncertain. CDR3 length: 15 amino acids. Per germline, CDR1 SSHAT and CDR2 FNYEAQ (reference sequence). In nucleotides, the CDR3 is TGTGCTAGCAGCTTAGGGCCAGGAGGGAATGAAAAACTGTTTTTT. Translating gives CASSLGPGGNEKLFF. The full variable domain, in which reference TRBV7-7 and TRBJ1-4 provide the parts outside the CDR3, is GAGVSQSPRYKVTKRGQDVTLRCDPISSHATLYWYQQALGQGPEFLTYFNYEAQPDKSGLPSDRFSAERPEGSISTLTIQRTEQRDSAMYRCASSLGPGGNEKLFFGSGTQLSVL.

The V and J genes are TRBV4-1 and TRBJ2-7; D might be TRBD2 (7 bases). Germline CDR1 MGHRA, CDR2 YSYEKL. V gave up 1 base and J gave up 0 bases, with 13 bases separating them. The CDR3 contains 16 residues. For the CDR3, the DNA is TGCGCCAGCAGCCAAGTTAGGGGGGGTTACTCCTACGAGCAGTACTTC. Protein product: CASSQVRGGYSYEQYF.

The rearrangement links TRBV6-1 to TRBJ1-1; D unclear. CDR3 size: 14 residues. Deletions cut 0 bases from V and 3 bases from J, with 8 bases between. From germline, CDR1 is MNHNS and CDR2 SASEGT. The chain's CDR3 is CASSEAPHDTEAFF. CDR3 bases: TGTGCCAGCAGTGAAGCGCCCCACGACACTGAAGCTTTCTTT.

In this sample, this clone turned up a few times. V is TRBV5-4 and J is TRBJ2-7; 7 bases fit TRBD2. CDR3 length: 11 amino acids. Looked up from germline, CDR1 is SGHNT and CDR2 is YYREEE (reference sequence). The V segment lost 10 bases and the J segment 9 bases; nucleotides outside the gene matches: 10. DNA of the CDR3: TGTGCCGGAGGGACTATCGAAGGGCAGTACTTC. It is translated as CAGGTIEGQYF.

The rearrangement links TRBV5-1 to TRBJ1-2, with D unclear. Per the germline V gene, CDR1 is SGHRS and CDR2 is YFSETQ. The V and J ends lost 4 bases and 6 bases respectively, with 13 bases between them. This CDR3 is built from 13 residues. The CDR3 DNA sequence: TGCGCCAGCAGCCTGGAGGGCCTCAATGGCTACACCTTC. This sequence encodes CASSLEGLNGYTF.

V usage is TRBV28 and J usage is TRBJ1-2; no definite D call. V lost 5 bases and J lost 7, with 11 bases in between. The CDR3 loop spans 12 amino acids. Germline lookup yields CDR1 MDHEN and CDR2 SYDVKM. The CDR3 is CASSLGGGGYTF. CDR3 coding DNA: TGTGCCAGCAGTCTGGGCGGCGGTGGCTACACCTTC.

This clone was counted a few times. The V and J genes are TRBV4-3 and TRBJ1-4, with a possible D match to TRBD1 (5 bases). CDR1 is LGHNA and CDR2 is YSLEER in the germline V gene. The CDR3 is 16 amino acids. The V end was cut by 4 bases, the J end by 4 bases, with 16 bases between. The CDR3 loop is CASSLHGAGLNEKLFF. The CDR3 DNA reads TGCGCCAGCAGCCTTCACGGGGCAGGTCTTAATGAAAAACTGTTTTTT.

This clone was counted a single time. J is TRBJ1-6 and V is TRBV27; maybe TRBD1 (5 bases). Germline values: CDR1 MNHEY, CDR2 SMNVEV (reference sequence). The ends were cut back, 4 bases at V and 0 bases at J, with 16 bases in the middle. The CDR3 extends over 18 amino acids. For the CDR3, the DNA is TGTGCCAGCAGTTCACGACAGATCTTCGGCTCCTATAATTCACCCCTCCACTTT. This gives the protein CASSSRQIFGSYNSPLHF.

The rearrangement links TRBV30 to TRBJ1-6; D is undetermined. The germline gives CDR1 GTSNPN, CDR2 SVGIG (reference sequence). V was shortened by 2 bases and J by 7 bases, with 15 bases between the two germline ends. The CDR3 totals 15 residues. The CDR3 here is CAWSSKGIANSPLHF. In nucleotides, the CDR3 is TGTGCCTGGAGTAGCAAGGGTATTGCGAATTCACCCCTCCACTTT.

This sequence joins TRBV6-6 and TRBJ1-5; 7 positions agree with TRBD1. The CDR3 has 15 residues. The germline CDR1 and CDR2 sequences are MNHNY and SVGAGI (reference sequence). V trimming: 3 bases; J trimming: 0 bases; junction bases outside the gene matches: 2. The CDR3 sequence is CASSYWDSSNQPQHF. CDR3 in DNA: TGTGCCAGCAGTTATTGGGACAGTAGCAATCAGCCCCAGCATTTT.